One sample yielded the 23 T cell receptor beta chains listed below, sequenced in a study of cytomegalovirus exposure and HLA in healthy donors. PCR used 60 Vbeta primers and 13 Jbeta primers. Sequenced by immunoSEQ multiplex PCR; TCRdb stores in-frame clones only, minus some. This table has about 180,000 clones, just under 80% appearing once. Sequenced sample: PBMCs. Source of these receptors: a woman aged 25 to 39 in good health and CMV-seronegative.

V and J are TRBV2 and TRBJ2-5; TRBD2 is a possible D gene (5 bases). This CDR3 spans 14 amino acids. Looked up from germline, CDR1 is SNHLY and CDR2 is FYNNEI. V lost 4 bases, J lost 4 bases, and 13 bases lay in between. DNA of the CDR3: TGTGCCAGCAGTGGGGAGACAAAGGGAGAGACCCAGTACTTC. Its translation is CASSGETKGETQYF. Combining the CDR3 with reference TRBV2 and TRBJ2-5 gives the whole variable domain EPEVTQTPSHQVTQMGQEVILRCVPISNHLYFYWYRQILGQKVEFLVSFYNNEISEKSEIFDDQFSVERPDGSNFTLKIRSTKLEDSAMYFCASSGETKGETQYFGPGTRLLVL.

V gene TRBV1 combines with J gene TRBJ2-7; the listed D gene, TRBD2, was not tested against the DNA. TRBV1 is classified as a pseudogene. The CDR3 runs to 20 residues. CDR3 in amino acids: CTSSQDTGTSGGRPPYEQYF. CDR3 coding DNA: TGCACCAGCAGCCAAGATACCGGGACTAGCGGGGGGCGGCCGCCCTACGAGCAGTACTTC.

Here the CDR3 reads CARENRVQKLFF. DNA for the CDR3: TGTGCCAGAGAAAACAGGGTCCAGAAACTGTTTTTT. The chain joins TRBV6-9 to TRBJ1-4, with a tentative D call TRBD1 (6 bases). V lost 9 bases, J lost 11 bases, and 16 bases lay in between. The CDR3 has 12 residues. Per germline, CDR1 MNHGY and CDR2 SVAAGI.

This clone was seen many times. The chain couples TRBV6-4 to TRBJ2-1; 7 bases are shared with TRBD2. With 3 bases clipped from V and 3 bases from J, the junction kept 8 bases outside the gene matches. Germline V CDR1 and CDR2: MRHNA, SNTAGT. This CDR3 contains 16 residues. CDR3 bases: TGTGCCAGCAGTGAGTCCTCGGGGGGAGGCTACAATGAGCAGTTCTTC. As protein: CASSESSGGGYNEQFF.

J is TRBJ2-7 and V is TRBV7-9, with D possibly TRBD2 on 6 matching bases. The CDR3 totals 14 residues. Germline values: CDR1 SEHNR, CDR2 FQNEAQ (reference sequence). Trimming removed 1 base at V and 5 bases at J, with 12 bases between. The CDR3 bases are TGTGCCAGCAGCTTAGTAGGGACTGCGGACGAGCAGTACTTC. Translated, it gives CASSLVGTADEQYF.

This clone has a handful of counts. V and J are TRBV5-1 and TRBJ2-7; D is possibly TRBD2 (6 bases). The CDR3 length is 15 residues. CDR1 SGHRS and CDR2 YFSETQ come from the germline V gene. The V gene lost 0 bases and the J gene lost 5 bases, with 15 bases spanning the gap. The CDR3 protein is CASSLGDRGYDEQYF. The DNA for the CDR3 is TGCGCCAGCAGCTTGGGAGACCGGGGGTATGACGAGCAGTACTTC.

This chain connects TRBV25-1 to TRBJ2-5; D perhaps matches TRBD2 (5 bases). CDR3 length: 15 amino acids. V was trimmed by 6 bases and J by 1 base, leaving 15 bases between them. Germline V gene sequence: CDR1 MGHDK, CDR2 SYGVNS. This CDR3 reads CASSQTDGLQETQYF. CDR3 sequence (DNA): TGTGCCAGCAGCCAAACAGACGGACTCCAAGAGACCCAGTACTTC.

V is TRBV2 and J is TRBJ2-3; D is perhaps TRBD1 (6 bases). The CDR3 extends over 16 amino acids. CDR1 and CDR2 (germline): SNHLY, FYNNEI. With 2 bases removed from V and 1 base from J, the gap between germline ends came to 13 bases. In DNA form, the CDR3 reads TGTGCCAGCAGTGAACTCCCCCCAGGGGGCACAGATACGCAGTATTTT. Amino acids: CASSELPPGGTDTQYF.

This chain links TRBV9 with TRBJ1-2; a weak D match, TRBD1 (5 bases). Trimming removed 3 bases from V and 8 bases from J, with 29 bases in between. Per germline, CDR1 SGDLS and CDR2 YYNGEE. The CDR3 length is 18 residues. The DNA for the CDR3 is TGTGCCAGCAGCGAGACGGGGGACGGCCGGATGAATAGCCGGGGCTACACCTTC. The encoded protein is CASSETGDGRMNSRGYTF. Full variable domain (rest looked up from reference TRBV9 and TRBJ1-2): DSGVTQTPKHLITATGQRVTLRCSPRSGDLSVYWYQQSLDQGLQFLIQYYNGEERAKGNILERFSAQQFPDLHSELNLSSLELGDSALYFCASSETGDGRMNSRGYTFGSGTRLTVV.

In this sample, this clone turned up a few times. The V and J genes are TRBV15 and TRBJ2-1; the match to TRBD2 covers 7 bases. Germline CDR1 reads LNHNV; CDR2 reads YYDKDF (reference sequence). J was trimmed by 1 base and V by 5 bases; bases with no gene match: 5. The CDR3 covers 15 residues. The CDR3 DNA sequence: TGTGCCACCAGCGACGGGCGGGGGTCCTACAATGAGCAGTTCTTC. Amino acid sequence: CATSDGRGSYNEQFF.

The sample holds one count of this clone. The CDR3 bases are TGCAGCGTTGTGGGGACAGGGACGGGTAACTATGGCTACACCTTC. This sequence encodes CSVVGTGTGNYGYTF. The rearrangement uses TRBV29-1 and TRBJ1-2; TRBD1 aligns across 9 bases. The germline gives CDR1 SQVTM, CDR2 ANQGSEA. There are 15 residues in the CDR3. Trimming took 4 bases from V and 1 from J; bases not matched to a gene: 7.

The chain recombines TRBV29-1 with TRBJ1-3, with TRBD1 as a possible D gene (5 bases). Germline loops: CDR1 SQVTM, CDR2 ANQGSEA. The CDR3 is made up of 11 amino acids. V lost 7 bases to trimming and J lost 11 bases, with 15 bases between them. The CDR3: CSGGTLGPIYF. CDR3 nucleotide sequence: TGCAGCGGGGGCACGCTTGGCCCCATATATTTT.

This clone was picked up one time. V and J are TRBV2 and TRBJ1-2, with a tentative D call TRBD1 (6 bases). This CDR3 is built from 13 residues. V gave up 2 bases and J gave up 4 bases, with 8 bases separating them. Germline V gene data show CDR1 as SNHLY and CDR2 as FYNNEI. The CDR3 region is CASSEQGTYGYTF. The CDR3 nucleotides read TGTGCCAGCAGTGAACAGGGGACCTATGGCTACACCTTC.

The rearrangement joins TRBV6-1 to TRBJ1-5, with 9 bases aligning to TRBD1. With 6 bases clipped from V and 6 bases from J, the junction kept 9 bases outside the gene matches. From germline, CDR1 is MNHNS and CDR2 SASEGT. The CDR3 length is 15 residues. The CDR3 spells CASRLGQGGAQPQHF. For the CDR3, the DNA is TGTGCCAGCAGGTTGGGACAGGGCGGTGCTCAGCCCCAGCATTTT.

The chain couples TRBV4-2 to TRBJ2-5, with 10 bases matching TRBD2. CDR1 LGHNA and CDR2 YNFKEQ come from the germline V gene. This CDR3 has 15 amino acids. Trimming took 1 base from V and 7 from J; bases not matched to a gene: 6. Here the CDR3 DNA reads TGTGCCAGCAGCCAAGCTAGCGGGGGCTCAGGGACCCAGTACTTC. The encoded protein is CASSQASGGSGTQYF.

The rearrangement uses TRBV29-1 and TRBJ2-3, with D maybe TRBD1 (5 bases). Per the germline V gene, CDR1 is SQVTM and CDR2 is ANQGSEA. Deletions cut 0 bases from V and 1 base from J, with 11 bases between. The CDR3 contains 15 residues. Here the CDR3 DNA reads TGCAGCGTTGAAGATCAGATAGGGGGCACAGATACGCAGTATTTT. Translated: CSVEDQIGGTDTQYF.

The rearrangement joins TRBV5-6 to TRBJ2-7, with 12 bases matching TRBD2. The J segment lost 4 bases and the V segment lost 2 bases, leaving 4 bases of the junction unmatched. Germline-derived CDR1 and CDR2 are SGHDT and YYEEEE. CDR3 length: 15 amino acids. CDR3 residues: CASSFSGTSGYEQYF. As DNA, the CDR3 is TGTGCCAGCAGCTTCTCCGGGACTAGCGGGTACGAGCAGTACTTC.

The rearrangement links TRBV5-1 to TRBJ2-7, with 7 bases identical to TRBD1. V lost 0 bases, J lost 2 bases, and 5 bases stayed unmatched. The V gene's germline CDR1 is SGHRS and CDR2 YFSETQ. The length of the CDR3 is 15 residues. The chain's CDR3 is CASSLAGTATYEQYF. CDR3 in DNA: TGCGCCAGCAGCTTGGCCGGGACAGCCACCTACGAGCAGTACTTC.

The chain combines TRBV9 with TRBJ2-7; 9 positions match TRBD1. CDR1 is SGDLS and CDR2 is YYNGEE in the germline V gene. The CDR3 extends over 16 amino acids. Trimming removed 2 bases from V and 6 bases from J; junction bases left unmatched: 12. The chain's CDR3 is CASSVGTGSKSGEQYF. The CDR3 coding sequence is TGTGCCAGCAGCGTCGGGACAGGGAGCAAATCCGGCGAGCAGTACTTC.

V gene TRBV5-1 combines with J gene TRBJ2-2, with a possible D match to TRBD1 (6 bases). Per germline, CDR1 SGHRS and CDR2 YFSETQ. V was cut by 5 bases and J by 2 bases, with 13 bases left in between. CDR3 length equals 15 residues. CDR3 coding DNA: TGCGCCAGCAGTTCCGACAGGACAAACACCGGGGAGCTGTTTTTT. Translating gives CASSSDRTNTGELFF.

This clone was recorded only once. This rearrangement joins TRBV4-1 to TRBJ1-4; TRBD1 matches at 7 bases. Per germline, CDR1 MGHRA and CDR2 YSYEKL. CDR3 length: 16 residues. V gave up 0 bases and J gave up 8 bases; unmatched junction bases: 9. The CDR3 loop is CASSQDTARGQEKLFF. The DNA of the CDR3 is TGCGCCAGCAGCCAAGATACCGCCCGGGGACAGGAAAAACTGTTTTTT.

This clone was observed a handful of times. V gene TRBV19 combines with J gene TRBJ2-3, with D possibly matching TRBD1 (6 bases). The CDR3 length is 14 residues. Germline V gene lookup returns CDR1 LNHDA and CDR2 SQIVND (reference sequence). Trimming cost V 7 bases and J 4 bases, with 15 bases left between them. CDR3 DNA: TGTGCCAGTAATCAGGTAGGGGGTGCAGATACGCAGTATTTT. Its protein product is CASNQVGGADTQYF.

CDR3 DNA sequence: TGTGCCAGCAGCTTCGGGCGGCTAGCGGGGGCAAGAACCGGGGAGCTGTTTTTT. This encodes CASSFGRLAGARTGELFF. The chain joins TRBV7-2 to TRBJ2-2; 10 bases are a match to TRBD2. The junction had 12 bases not matched to a gene; V was cut back by 3 bases and J by 5 bases. Germline CDR1 reads SGHTA; CDR2 reads FQGNSA. This CDR3 comprises 18 residues.